Listed below are T cell receptor beta chains from one sample, sequenced in a study of Ad26.COV2.S vaccination and SARS-CoV-2 variants. Measured with immunoSEQ multiplex PCR; TCRdb has only the in-frame clones, and not every one. The sample records around 300,000 clones, roughly 90% being singletons. The source material was peripheral blood, sampled in a trial of Ad26.COV2.S vaccine versus placebo. These receptors originate from a person between 18 and 59 years old who received the Ad26.COV2.S COVID-19 vaccine or a placebo. CDR3s include the opening cysteine and the closing phenylalanine or tryptophan. Each record gives: D gene, clone size, V gene, J gene, CDR3 DNA, CDR3 protein. The D gene is left open where the match is weak. Clone sizes are given selectively: once, few, many, or a class where the clone is expanded.

D: .; size: .; V: TRBV11-2; J: TRBJ2-7; DNA: TGTGCCAGCAGGGGGTTCTCCTACGAGCAGTACTTC; CDR3: CASRGFSYEQYF
D: .; size: .; V: TRBV7-8; J: TRBJ2-2; DNA: TGTGCCAGCAGCCCAACCAGGGTGAACACCGGGGAGCTGTTTTTT; CDR3: CASSPTRVNTGELFF
D: TRBD1; size: .; V: TRBV5-5; J: TRBJ2-2; DNA: TGTGCCAGCAGCCTCGGACAGGGGGCCACCGGGGAGCTGTTTTTT; CDR3: CASSLGQGATGELFF
D: TRBD2; size: .; V: TRBV9; J: TRBJ2-1; DNA: TGTGCCAGCAGCCCGAGACTAGCGGGAGGGAATGAGCAGTTCTTC; CDR3: CASSPRLAGGNEQFF
D: .; size: .; V: TRBV28; J: TRBJ1-5; DNA: TGTGCCAGCAGTTTACGGGGTGGGCGGCGCGAGCCTTTCAATCAGCCCCAGCATTTT; CDR3: CASSLRGGRREPFNQPQHF
D: TRBD1; size: .; V: TRBV27; J: TRBJ1-2; DNA: TGTGCCAGCAGTTCAGGACAGGTGTCTAACTATGGCTACACCTTC; CDR3: CASSSGQVSNYGYTF
D: .; size: .; V: TRBV29-1; J: TRBJ1-1; DNA: TGCAGCGTTGATACCTTTCTCGCGGGGGCTGAAGCTTTCTTT; CDR3: CSVDTFLAGAEAFF
D: .; size: .; V: TRBV18; J: TRBJ1-2; DNA: TGTGCCAGCTCTCCCTCCGCCGTACAGCTAACTAACTATGGCTACACCTTC; CDR3: CASSPSAVQLTNYGYTF
D: .; size: once; V: TRBV5-1; J: TRBJ1-1; DNA: TGCGCCAGCAGCTTAATCACAGGGAACACTGAAGCTTTCTTT; CDR3: CASSLITGNTEAFF
D: .; size: .; V: TRBV18; J: TRBJ1-4; DNA: TGTGCCAGCTCACCCGAAAACCCAGGGCGGACTAATGAAAAACTGTTTTTT; CDR3: CASSPENPGRTNEKLFF
D: .; size: .; V: TRBV5-1; J: TRBJ1-1; DNA: TGCGCCAGCAGCTTGGCTGGGGGTACAAGCTTCTTT; CDR3: CASSLAGGTSFF
D: TRBD2; size: .; V: TRBV28; J: TRBJ2-7; DNA: TGTGCCAGCAGTCCCCCGGGGGATAGCGGGAGACCCTACGAGCAGTACTTC; CDR3: CASSPPGDSGRPYEQYF
D: .; size: .; V: TRBV9; J: TRBJ2-3; DNA: TGTGCCAGCAGCGTAGGGGGCAGGGTAAGCACAGATACGCAGTATTTT; CDR3: CASSVGGRVSTDTQYF
D: TRBD1; size: .; V: TRBV11-1; J: TRBJ2-7; DNA: TGTGCCAGCAGCCCTGGGACAGGGGATAACTACGAGCAGTACTTC; CDR3: CASSPGTGDNYEQYF
D: TRBD1; size: .; V: TRBV6-5; J: TRBJ2-5; DNA: TGTGCCACCAACCGGGACAGGGGGCAAGAGACCCAGTACTTC; CDR3: CATNRDRGQETQYF
D: TRBD1; size: many; V: TRBV15; J: TRBJ2-6; DNA: TGTGCCACCAGCAGAGATCAAGGGACAGGTAACCACGTCCTGACTTTC; CDR3: CATSRDQGTGNHVLTF
D: TRBD1; size: .; V: TRBV18; J: TRBJ2-6; DNA: TGTGCCAGCTCACGACAGGGCGACTGGGCCAACGTCCTGACTTTC; CDR3: CASSRQGDWANVLTF
D: .; size: once; V: TRBV13; J: TRBJ1-3; DNA: TGTGCCAGCAGCGGCGTTTCAGGAAACACCATATATTTT; CDR3: CASSGVSGNTIYF
D: .; size: .; V: TRBV5-4; J: TRBJ2-1; DNA: TGTGCCAGCAGCTTGGGGGGAGACACTTACAATGAGCAGTTCTTC; CDR3: CASSLGGDTYNEQFF
D: TRBD2; size: .; V: TRBV3-1/TRBV3-2; J: TRBJ2-1; DNA: TGTGCCAGCAGCCAAGGCGGAGCGGGGGGGTACAATGAGCAGTTCTTC; CDR3: CASSQGGAGGYNEQFF